These 15 T cell receptor beta chains originate from one sample sequenced in a study of technical replicates of blood from four donors. Profiling relied on immunoSEQ multiplex PCR, and the TCRdb table lists in-frame clones only, not all of them. The sample lists approximately 78,000 clones, 80% to 95% seen once, with roughly 0.36% in the top ten. Sequences were obtained from T cells isolated from PBMCs. These receptors all stem from a human donor in good health.

This clone was seen once. This chain connects TRBV20-1 to TRBJ2-7; D is perhaps TRBD1 (5 bases). The CDR3 sequence is 11 residues long. Germline V CDR1 and CDR2: DFQATT, SNEGSKA (reference sequence). V shed 1 base and J shed 4 bases, with 5 bases lying between them. Written as DNA, the CDR3 is TGCAGTGCTAGAGGACAGTACGAGCAGTACTTC. Translating gives CSARGQYEQYF.

J is TRBJ2-5 and V is TRBV10-2; 7 positions match TRBD2. Trimming cost V 4 bases and J 2 bases; bases outside gene matches: 7. Germline V gene sequence: CDR1 WSHSY, CDR2 SAAADI. The CDR3 spans 15 residues. CDR3 nucleotide sequence: TGCGCCAGCAGTGCACCCGGGACTACTCAAGAGACCCAGTACTTC. Residues: CASSAPGTTQETQYF.

The chain links TRBV6-4 to TRBJ1-4, with D hard to call. The V and J ends lost 2 bases and 8 bases respectively, with 9 bases between them. The CDR3 loop spans 13 amino acids. Germline lookup yields CDR1 MRHNA and CDR2 SNTAGT. In nucleotides, the CDR3 is TGTGCCAGCAGTGACACACGGGGAGAAAAACTGTTTTTT. This translates into CASSDTRGEKLFF.

The chain is built from TRBV2 and TRBJ1-4; possible D gene TRBD1, 5 bases. The length of the CDR3 is 14 residues. Trimming took 7 bases from V and 4 from J, leaving 13 bases between them. The germline CDR1 and CDR2 sequences are SNHLY and FYNNEI. The CDR3 nucleotides read TGTGCCAGCACCCTGACAGCTATTAATGAAAAACTGTTTTTT. As protein: CASTLTAINEKLFF.

The chain recombines TRBV6-5 with TRBJ2-5; tentative D call: TRBD2 (6 bases). The CDR3 covers 15 residues. Trimming took off 7 bases at V and 2 bases at J, with 17 bases between the two ends. In germline, CDR1 is MNHEY, CDR2 SVGAGI. The CDR3 region is CASTGVGRLQETQYF. CDR3 sequence (DNA): TGTGCCAGCACGGGGGTAGGACGGCTACAAGAGACCCAGTACTTC.

The gene calls are TRBV11-3 and TRBJ2-1; TRBD1 aligns across 12 bases. The CDR3 length is 17 residues. J lost 2 bases, V lost 5 bases, and 7 bases had no gene match. Per the germline V gene, CDR1 is SGHNT and CDR2 is YENEEA. CDR3 DNA: TGTGCCAGCAGCCCGGGACAGGGGGCGAAGACCTACAATGAGCAGTTCTTC. It is translated as CASSPGQGAKTYNEQFF.

This chain joins TRBV18 and TRBJ2-7, with a possible D match to TRBD2 (5 bases). The germline CDR1 and CDR2 sequences are KGHSH and LQKENI. The length of the CDR3 is 15 residues. V gave up 3 bases and J gave up 2 bases, with 14 bases separating them. The CDR3 region has the DNA TGTGCCAGCTCACCCACCGGACTCCCAACCTACGAGCAGTACTTC. Residues: CASSPTGLPTYEQYF.

The gene calls are TRBV7-9 and TRBJ1-1; the D gene is possibly TRBD1 (5 bases). The CDR3 consists of 14 residues. Trimming removed 8 bases at V and 4 bases at J, with 17 bases between. The germline CDR1 and CDR2 sequences are SEHNR and FQNEAQ (reference sequence). CDR3 bases: TGTGCCAGCGATACCAAGCAAAGGGGCACTGAAGCTTTCTTT. It specifies CASDTKQRGTEAFF.

This clone was counted a single time. CDR3 amino acids: CASSLWSSATNEKLFF. DNA of the CDR3: TGTGCCAGCAGCTTATGGTCCAGCGCAACTAATGAAAAACTGTTTTTT. This sequence joins TRBV7-9 and TRBJ1-4, with unresolved D. This CDR3 contains 16 residues. Trimming took off 2 bases at V and 0 bases at J, with 10 bases between the two ends. Germline CDR1 is SEHNR and CDR2 is FQNEAQ (reference sequence).

The chain couples TRBV9 to TRBJ2-7; 9 bases line up with TRBD1. After removal of 4 bases from V and 3 bases from J, the junction contained 5 bases not matched to a gene. The CDR3 spans 14 residues. In germline, CDR1 is SGDLS, CDR2 YYNGEE. This CDR3 reads CASSPDRGIYEQYF. The CDR3 region has the DNA TGTGCCAGCAGCCCAGACAGGGGGATCTACGAGCAGTACTTC.

This clone was seen just once. DNA for the CDR3: TGTGCCAGCAGCACCGGGACTAGCACAGATACGCAGTATTTT. This gives the protein CASSTGTSTDTQYF. This chain uses TRBV7-2 with TRBJ2-3, with D perhaps TRBD2 (6 bases). The V gene's germline CDR1 is SGHTA and CDR2 FQGNSA. This CDR3 is 14 amino acids long. Trimming cost V 5 bases and J 0 bases, with 9 bases left between them.

Regarding this clone: One end of the junction varies from germline; a read error may be responsible. The rearrangement uses TRBV9 and TRBJ2-1; TRBD2 matches at 7 bases. The germline gives CDR1 SGDLS, CDR2 YYNGEE. The CDR3 spans 13 residues. Written as DNA, the CDR3 is TGTGCCAGCAGCACTTCGAGCGGGATCGGCCCAGTCTTC. Protein: CASSTSSGIGPVF.

The CDR3: CASSLGQTNTGELFF. CDR3 bases: TGTGCCAGCTCACTGGGACAGACGAACACCGGGGAGCTGTTTTTT. The J gene is TRBJ2-2, the V gene TRBV18, with 7 positions matching TRBD1. The length of the CDR3 is 15 residues. Trimming at V came to 4 bases and at J to 0 bases, leaving 2 bases not matched to a gene. Germline CDR1 is KGHSH and CDR2 is LQKENI.

This rearrangement joins TRBV6-5 to TRBJ2-3, with 13 positions matching TRBD2. The junction had 5 bases not matched to a gene; V was cut back by 8 bases and J by 3 bases. CDR1 and CDR2 from the germline V gene are MNHEY and SVGAGI. The CDR3 is 15 amino acids. CDR3 in amino acids: CASGLTSGRTDTQYF. The CDR3 region has the DNA TGTGCCAGCGGGCTGACTAGCGGGAGGACAGATACGCAGTATTTT.

This clone was seen only a few times. The rearrangement links TRBV18 to TRBJ2-7, with TRBD2 as a possible D gene (6 bases). V dropped 1 base and J dropped 0 bases, with 10 bases sitting between them. The CDR3 sequence is 15 residues long. Per the germline V gene, CDR1 is KGHSH and CDR2 is LQKENI. The CDR3 bases are TGTGCCAGCTCACCACTGGCGGGGAGCTCCTACGAGCAGTACTTC. This codes for CASSPLAGSSYEQYF.